A selection of T cell receptor beta chains follows, all from one sample in a study of control samples from healthy donors and cancer patients. Method: immunoSEQ multiplex PCR; TCRdb's copy keeps in-frame clones and lacks some. The data show tens of thousands of clones, approximately 94% seen once. The sample consisted of blood. The receptors here all came from a woman younger than 30 in good health. Each CDR3 is given with its conserved first and last residue. A D gene is named only where the DNA matches it firmly. Clone size is not always given. Where it is, it says once, few, many or a class for expanded clones.

abundance,j_gene,v_gene,d_gene,CDR3nt,CDR3aa
-,TRBJ2-2,TRBV4-1,TRBD2,TGCGCCAGCAGCCATCCAAGTCTCGGGACTAGCGACCGGGAGCTGTTTTTT,CASSHPSLGTSDRELFF
-,TRBJ2-5,TRBV30,-,TGTGCCTGGAGTATCGGGGAAGAGACCCAGTACTTC,CAWSIGEETQYF
-,TRBJ2-3,TRBV30,-,TGTGCCTGGAGTGGGGGGCAGGCAGATACGCAGTATTTT,CAWSGGQADTQYF
-,TRBJ2-3,TRBV30,TRBD1,TGTGCCTCAAAAGGGGACAGTACCACAGATACGCAGTATTTT,CASKGDSTTDTQYF
-,TRBJ2-1,TRBV11-2,TRBD1,TGTGCCAGCCGGGGACAGGGGGCGCACAATGAGCAGTTCTTC,CASRGQGAHNEQFF
-,TRBJ2-2,TRBV28,TRBD2,TGTGCCAGCAGTTTAGGCGGGGGGGCGAACACCGGGGAGCTGTTTTTT,CASSLGGGANTGELFF
-,TRBJ1-4,TRBV30,-,TGTGCCTGGAGTGGCCTGGACCGCGGTTTAGTGGAAAAACTGTTTTTT,CAWSGLDRGLVEKLFF
-,TRBJ1-4,TRBV10-2,TRBD1,TGCGCCAGCAGTGACCTTCCTCAGACAGGGGTCGCAAAACTGTTTTTT,CASSDLPQTGVAKLFF
once,TRBJ1-5,TRBV11-2,-,TGTGCCAGCAGCGCCGGGTACCAGCCCCAGCATTTT,CASSAGYQPQHF
-,TRBJ1-5,TRBV7-8,TRBD1,TGTGCCAGCAGCTTTGCGCCACAGGGGTACAATCAGCCCCAGCATTTT,CASSFAPQGYNQPQHF
-,TRBJ1-3,TRBV19,-,TGTGCCAGTATCCCGGAAGCTCCGGGGACCTCTGGAAACACCATATATTTT,CASIPEAPGTSGNTIYF
-,TRBJ1-2,TRBV27,-,TGTGCCAGCAGCCAATATGGGGGCCAGAACTATGGCTACACCTTC,CASSQYGGQNYGYTF
-,TRBJ1-2,TRBV5-5,TRBD1,TGTGCCAGCAGCTTGGAGTACAGGGGATTCTATGGCTACACCTTC,CASSLEYRGFYGYTF
-,TRBJ1-1,TRBV18,-,TGTGCCAGCTCACGGGATAACACTGAAGCTTTCTTT,CASSRDNTEAFF
-,TRBJ1-2,TRBV7-9,-,TGTGCCAGCAGCTCTGACGTAGGTTATGGCTACACCTTC,CASSSDVGYGYTF
once,TRBJ1-1,TRBV10-2,-,TGCGCCAGCAGTGTCCTGAACACTGAAGCTTTCTTT,CASSVLNTEAFF
-,TRBJ1-1,TRBV30,-,TGTGCCTGGAGTGGACGGGTACATGAAGCTTTCTTT,CAWSGRVHEAFF
-,TRBJ1-4,TRBV3-1/TRBV3-2,TRBD1,TGTGCCAGCAGCCCGGGGGCCAGGGGGCCTGTAGTCGCGGTTTTT,CASSPGARGPVVAVF
-,TRBJ1-4,TRBV18,TRBD1,TGTGCCAGCTCACCCGTAGGGGGCAATGAAAAACTGTTTTTT,CASSPVGGNEKLFF
-,TRBJ2-2,TRBV3-1/TRBV3-2,-,TGTGCCAGCAGCGCAAACAGGGATCGCACCGGGGAGCTGTTTTTT,CASSANRDRTGELFF
-,TRBJ1-2,TRBV5-6,-,TGTGCCAGCAGCTTGGTTGGGGAGGGCTATGGCTACACCTTC,CASSLVGEGYGYTF
once,TRBJ2-1,TRBV10-1,TRBD2,TGCGCCAGCAGTGAGGCGGGAGCGGGGGGGCCCAATGAGCAGTTCTTC,CASSEAGAGGPNEQFF
-,TRBJ1-1,TRBV9,TRBD1,TGTGCCAGCAGCGCGGACCCCGAACAGGGGAGCACTGAAGCTTTCTTT,CASSADPEQGSTEAFF
-,TRBJ2-7,TRBV10-3,-,TGTGCCACCGGAGTGGCCGCTGGTTACGAGCAGTACTTC,CATGVAAGYEQYF
-,TRBJ2-2,TRBV5-4,TRBD2,TGTGCCAGCAGCTTGCAGGGACTAGCTGAATCCGGGGAGCTGTTTTTT,CASSLQGLAESGELFF
-,TRBJ1-2,TRBV7-2,-,TGTGCCAGCAGCTTAGGGGGTGTTAAGGGCTATGGCTACACCTTC,CASSLGGVKGYGYTF
once,TRBJ2-2,TRBV4-1,TRBD2,TGCGCCAGCAGCTTTAGCGGGGGGGCCACCGGGGAGCTGTTTTTT,CASSFSGGATGELFF
-,TRBJ2-1,TRBV21-1,-,TGTGCCAGCAGCAAAAGGCGTGGAGGGTTGTATCGGAGCTCCTACAATGAGCAGTTCTTC,CASSKRRGGLYRSSYNEQFF
-,TRBJ1-1,TRBV12-3/TRBV12-4,-,TGTGCCAGCAGTTTAGGGGTCAGGACTGAAGCTTTCTTT,CASSLGVRTEAFF
few,TRBJ1-2,TRBV5-6,-,TGTGCCAGCAGCTTGACAGGGAGCTATGGCTACACCTTC,CASSLTGSYGYTF
-,TRBJ2-1,TRBV27,TRBD2,TGTGCCAGCAGTTTAAGGACTAGCGGGGGCCTTTTAAAAACCTACAATGAGCAGTTCTTC,CASSLRTSGGLLKTYNEQFF
-,TRBJ2-1,TRBV6-5,-,TGTGCCAGCACCGCATTGGTCGAGCAGTTCTTC,CASTALVEQFF
-,TRBJ2-3,TRBV13,-,TGTGCCAGCAGCGCCAAGGGACGAGAGAGTGGAGATACGCAGTATTTT,CASSAKGRESGDTQYF
-,TRBJ1-2,TRBV5-8,-,TGTGCCAGCAGCTTGGAACAAGAAGTCTATGGCTACACCTTC,CASSLEQEVYGYTF
-,TRBJ1-1,TRBV5-1,-,TGCGCCAGCAGCAGAAAGACGGGGACGGCGAACACTGAAGCTTTCTTT,CASSRKTGTANTEAFF
-,TRBJ1-5,TRBV7-2,-,TGTGCCAGCAGCTTAGGGGTTCCAAATCAGCCCCAGCATTTT,CASSLGVPNQPQHF
-,TRBJ2-7,TRBV5-1,-,TGCGCCAGCAGTGCGTCGGGGACCTACGAGCAGTACTTC,CASSASGTYEQYF
-,TRBJ2-1,TRBV7-2,TRBD2,TGTGCCAGCAGCCCTATAGCGGGGGGGCACCATGAGCAGTTCTTC,CASSPIAGGHHEQFF
-,TRBJ2-7,TRBV10-1,-,TGCGCCAGCAGTGAAGGGGGGAAAGGGCCGTCATACTTC,CASSEGGKGPSYF
-,TRBJ2-2,TRBV11-3,-,TGTGCCAGCAGCTCAGGAAACACCGGGGAGCTGTTTTTT,CASSSGNTGELFF
-,TRBJ2-5,TRBV19,-,TGTGCCAGTAGTATTTTTGGGGGGGAGACCCAGTACTTC,CASSIFGGETQYF